Here is one T cell receptor (beta chain) with its context. The target antigen is unknown. Vbeta (60) and Jbeta (13) primers were used in the PCR. TCRdb's table, derived via immunoSEQ multiplex PCR, lists solely in-frame clones and lacks some. The sample includes fewer than 200,000 clones, roughly four fifths seen only once; the top ten take 1.6%. The data derive from a study of cytomegalovirus exposure and HLA in healthy donors. General study results and limits: DRB1 had the most TCR associations and HLA-C the fewest, a later analysis found, with rates varying by HLA locus.

V was pared by 4 bases and J by 6 bases, with 7 bases of the junction left unmatched. Germline V lookup: CDR1 SGHRS, CDR2 YFSETQ. There are 13 residues in the CDR3. This clonotype originated in a man aged 50-59 years in good health and CMV-seronegative. Sequenced input: PBMCs. V gene TRBV5-1 combines with J gene TRBJ2-7; 7 bases line up with TRBD1. The CDR3 DNA reads TGCGCCAGCAGCAAGGGACAGATCATCGAGCAGTACTTC. Translated, it gives CASSKGQIIEQYF.